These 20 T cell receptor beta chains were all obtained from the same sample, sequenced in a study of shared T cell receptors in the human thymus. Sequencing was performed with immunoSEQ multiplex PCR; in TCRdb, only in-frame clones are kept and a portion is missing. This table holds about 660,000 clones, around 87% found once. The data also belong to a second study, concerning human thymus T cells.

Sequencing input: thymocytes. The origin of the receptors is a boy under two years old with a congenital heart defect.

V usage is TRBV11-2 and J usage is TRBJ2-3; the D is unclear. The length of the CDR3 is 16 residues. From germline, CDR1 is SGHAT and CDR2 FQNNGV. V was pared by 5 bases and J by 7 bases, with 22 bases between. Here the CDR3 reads CASSPPDPFGLHTQYF. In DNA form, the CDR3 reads TGTGCCAGCAGCCCCCCCGATCCGTTTGGGCTGCATACGCAGTATTTT. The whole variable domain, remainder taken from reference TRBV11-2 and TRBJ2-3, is EAGVAQSPRYKIIEKRQSVAFWCNPISGHATLYWYQQILGQGPKLLIQFQNNGVVDDSQLPKDRFSAERLKGVDSTLKIQPAKLEDSAVYLCASSPPDPFGLHTQYFGPGTRLTVL.

CDR3 residues: CASSQDWGPGLASYSYEQYF. Here the CDR3 DNA reads TGCGCCAGCAGCCAAGATTGGGGCCCGGGACTAGCGAGTTACTCCTACGAGCAGTACTTC. V usage is TRBV4-1 and J usage is TRBJ2-7; TRBD2 agrees at 10 bases. The germline V gene encodes CDR1 MGHRA and CDR2 YSYEKL. V shed 0 bases and J 0 bases; nucleotides not matched to a gene: 14. The CDR3 extends over 20 amino acids.

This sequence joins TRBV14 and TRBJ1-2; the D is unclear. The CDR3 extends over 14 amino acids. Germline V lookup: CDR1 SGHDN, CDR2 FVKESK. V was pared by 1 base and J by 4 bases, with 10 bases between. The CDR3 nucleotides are TGTGCCAGCAGCCAAGTGTCAGGAACCTATGGCTACACCTTC. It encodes CASSQVSGTYGYTF.

This CDR3 is CASIAGTVITDTQYF. The CDR3 nucleotides are TGTGCCAGCATCGCCGGGACTGTAATCACAGATACGCAGTATTTT. The chain employs TRBV2 and TRBJ2-3; tentative D call: TRBD2 (6 bases). The V and J ends lost 7 bases and 2 bases respectively, with 16 bases between them. Germline CDR1 reads SNHLY; CDR2 reads FYNNEI. CDR3 length: 15 amino acids.

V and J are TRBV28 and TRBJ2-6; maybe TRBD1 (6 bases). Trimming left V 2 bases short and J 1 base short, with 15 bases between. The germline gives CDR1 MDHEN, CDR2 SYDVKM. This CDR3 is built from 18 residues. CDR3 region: CASSLPRQVGSGANVLTF. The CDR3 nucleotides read TGTGCCAGCAGTTTACCCCGACAGGTGGGGTCTGGGGCCAACGTCCTGACTTTC.

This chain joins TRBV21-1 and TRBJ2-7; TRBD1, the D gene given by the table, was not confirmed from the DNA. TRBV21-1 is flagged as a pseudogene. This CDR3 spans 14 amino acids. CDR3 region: CASSKALQGHEQYF. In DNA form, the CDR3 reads TGTGCCAGCAGCAAAGCGCTACAGGGCCACGAGCAGTACTTC.

The CDR3 spells CASKSGDTDTQYF. The CDR3 coding sequence is TGTGCCAGCAAAAGTGGAGACACAGATACGCAGTATTTT. V is TRBV6-6 and J is TRBJ2-3, with no clear D. Per the germline V gene, CDR1 is MNHNY and CDR2 is SVGAGI (reference sequence). The V and J ends lost 7 bases and 2 bases respectively, with 10 bases between them. The CDR3 is 13 residues long.

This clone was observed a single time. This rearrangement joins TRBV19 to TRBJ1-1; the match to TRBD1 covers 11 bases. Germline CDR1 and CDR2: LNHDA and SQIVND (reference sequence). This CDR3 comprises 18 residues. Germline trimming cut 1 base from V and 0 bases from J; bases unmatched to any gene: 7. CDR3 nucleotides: TGTGCCAGTAGTATAGGGGGGACAGGGGGGCGGCTGAACACTGAAGCTTTCTTT. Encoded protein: CASSIGGTGGRLNTEAFF.

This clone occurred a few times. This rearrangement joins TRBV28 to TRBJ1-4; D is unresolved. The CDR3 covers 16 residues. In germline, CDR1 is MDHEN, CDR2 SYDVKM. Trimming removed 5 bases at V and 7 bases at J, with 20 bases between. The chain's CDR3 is CASSPTLLLIGEKLFF. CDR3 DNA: TGTGCCAGCAGTCCCACGCTACTCCTCATCGGTGAAAAACTGTTTTTT.

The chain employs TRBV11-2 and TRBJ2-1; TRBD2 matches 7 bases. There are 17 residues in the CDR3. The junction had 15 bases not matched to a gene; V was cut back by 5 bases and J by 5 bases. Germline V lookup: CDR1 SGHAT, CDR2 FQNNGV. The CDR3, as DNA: TGTGCCAGCAGCAAATCTTCGGGAGGCCTACGAGACAATGAGCAGTTCTTC. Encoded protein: CASSKSSGGLRDNEQFF. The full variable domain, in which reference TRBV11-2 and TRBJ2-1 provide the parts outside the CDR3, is EAGVAQSPRYKIIEKRQSVAFWCNPISGHATLYWYQQILGQGPKLLIQFQNNGVVDDSQLPKDRFSAERLKGVDSTLKIQPAKLEDSAVYLCASSKSSGGLRDNEQFFGPGTRLTVL.

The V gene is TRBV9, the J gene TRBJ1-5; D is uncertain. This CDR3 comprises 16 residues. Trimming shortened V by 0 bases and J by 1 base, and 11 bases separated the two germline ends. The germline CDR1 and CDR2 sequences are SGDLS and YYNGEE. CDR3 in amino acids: CASSVVEHPSNQPQHF. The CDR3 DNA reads TGTGCCAGCAGCGTAGTCGAACACCCGAGCAATCAGCCCCAGCATTTT.

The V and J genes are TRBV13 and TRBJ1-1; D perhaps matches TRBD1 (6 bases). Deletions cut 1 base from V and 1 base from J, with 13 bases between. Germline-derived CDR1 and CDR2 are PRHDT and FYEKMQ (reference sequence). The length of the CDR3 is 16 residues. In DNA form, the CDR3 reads TGTGCCAGCAGCTTAGAGGTTGGCAGGGGGAACACTGAAGCTTTCTTT. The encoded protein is CASSLEVGRGNTEAFF. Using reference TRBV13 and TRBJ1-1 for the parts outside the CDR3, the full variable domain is AAGVIQSPRHLIKEKRETATLKCYPIPRHDTVYWYQQGPGQDPQFLISFYEKMQSDKGSIPDRFSAQQFSDYHSELNMSSLELGDSALYFCASSLEVGRGNTEAFFGQGTRLTVV.

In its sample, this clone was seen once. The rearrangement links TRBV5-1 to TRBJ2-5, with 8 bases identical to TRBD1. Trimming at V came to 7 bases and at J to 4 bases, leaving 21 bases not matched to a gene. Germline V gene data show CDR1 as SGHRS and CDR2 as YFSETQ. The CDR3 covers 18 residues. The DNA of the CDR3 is TGCGCCAGCCGATCCACCGGGACAGGAATCCTAGGTACAGAGACCCAGTACTTC. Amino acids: CASRSTGTGILGTETQYF.

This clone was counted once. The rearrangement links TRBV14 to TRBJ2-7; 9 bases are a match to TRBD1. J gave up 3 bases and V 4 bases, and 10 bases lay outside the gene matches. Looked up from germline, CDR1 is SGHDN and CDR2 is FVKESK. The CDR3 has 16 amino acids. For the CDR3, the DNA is TGTGCCAGCAGCCTTCCAGGGGACAGGGACTACTACGAGCAGTACTTC. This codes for CASSLPGDRDYYEQYF. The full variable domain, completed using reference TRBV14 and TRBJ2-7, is EAGVTQFPSHSVIEKGQTVTLRCDPISGHDNLYWYRRVMGKEIKFLLHFVKESKQDESGMPNNRFLAERTGGTYSTLKVQPAELEDSGVYFCASSLPGDRDYYEQYFGPGTRLTVT.

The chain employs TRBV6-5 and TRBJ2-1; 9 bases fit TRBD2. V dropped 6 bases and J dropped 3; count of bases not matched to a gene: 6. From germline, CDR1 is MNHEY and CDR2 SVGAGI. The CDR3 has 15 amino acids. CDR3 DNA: TGTGCCAGCAGACCCGGGACTAGCAACTACAATGAGCAGTTCTTC. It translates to CASRPGTSNYNEQFF.

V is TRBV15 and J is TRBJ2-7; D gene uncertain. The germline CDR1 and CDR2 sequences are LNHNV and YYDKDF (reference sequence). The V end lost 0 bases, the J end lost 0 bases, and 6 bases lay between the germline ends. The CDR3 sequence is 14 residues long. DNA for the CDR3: TGTGCCACCAGCAGAGAAGCTAGCTCCTACGAGCAGTACTTC. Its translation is CATSREASSYEQYF.

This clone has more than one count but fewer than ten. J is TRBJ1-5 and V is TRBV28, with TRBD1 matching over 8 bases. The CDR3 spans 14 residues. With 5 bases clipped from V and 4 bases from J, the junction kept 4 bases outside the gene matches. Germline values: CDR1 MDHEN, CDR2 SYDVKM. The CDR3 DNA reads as TGTGCCAGCAGTCCGAACAGGGGGAATCAGCCCCAGCATTTT. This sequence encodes CASSPNRGNQPQHF.

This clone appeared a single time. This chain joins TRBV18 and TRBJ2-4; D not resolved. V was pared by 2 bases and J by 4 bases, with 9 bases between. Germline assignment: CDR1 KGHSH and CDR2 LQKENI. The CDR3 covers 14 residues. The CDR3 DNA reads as TGTGCCAGCTCACCAGAGGCTGGGAAAAACATTCAGTACTTC. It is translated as CASSPEAGKNIQYF.

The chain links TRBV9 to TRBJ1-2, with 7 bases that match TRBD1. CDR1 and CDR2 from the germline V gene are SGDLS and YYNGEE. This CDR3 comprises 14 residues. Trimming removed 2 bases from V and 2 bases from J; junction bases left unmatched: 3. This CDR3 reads CASSVKQGNYGYTF. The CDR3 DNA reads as TGTGCCAGCAGCGTTAAACAGGGGAACTATGGCTACACCTTC.

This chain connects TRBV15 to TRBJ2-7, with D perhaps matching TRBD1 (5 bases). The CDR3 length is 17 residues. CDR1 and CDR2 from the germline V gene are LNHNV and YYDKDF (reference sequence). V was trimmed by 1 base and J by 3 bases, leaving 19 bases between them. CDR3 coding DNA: TGTGCCACCAGCAGAGGTCCAAGACAGTTTGCGAGCTACGAGCAGTACTTC. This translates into CATSRGPRQFASYEQYF.